This T cell receptor (beta chain) was captured in a study of CD8 T cells in Susac syndrome. Study background: Within the sequenced group of Susac syndrome patients, five or six showed active disease and roughly eight were in remission.

CDR3 length: 14 residues. V gave up 1 base and J gave up 4 bases, with 10 bases separating them. Per the germline V gene, CDR1 is LGHNA and CDR2 is YNFKEQ. Sequencing of TCR beta was undertaken in CD8+ and CD4+ T cells derived from blood. Negative isolation yielded CD8+ and CD4+ T cells; FACS enriched TEMRA cells. This clonotype was recorded only once. Its antigen is undetermined. Notes on the study in general: The CD4+ T cell repertoires, which came from Susac syndrome patients, showed no sign of clonal expansion.

Reverse transcription of roughly 0.45 to 1 ug RNA used random hexamers. TCRdb reanalysed the immunoSEQ multiplex PCR reads using MiXCR and keeps one entry per CDR3 protein. The sample records 200,000 or so distinct CDR3 sequences, under 97% being singletons. The genes are TRBV4-2 and TRBJ1-1; a weak D match, TRBD1 (5 bases). Sequencing input: CD4+ T cells from PBMCs. The source is a human donor with Susac syndrome. Written as DNA, the CDR3 is TGTGCCAGCAGCCAAGGGGCAGGGATCACTGAAGCTTTCTTT. Its translation: CASSQGAGITEAFF.